A single count supports the clone carrying this T cell receptor beta chain. The antigen remains unidentified. These data are taken from a study of PD-1 blockade in classical Hodgkin lymphoma. Clones were read by immunoSEQ multiplex PCR, and TCRdb kept only the in-frame ones, dropping some. The sample has tens of thousands of clones, 70% to 75% seen once. J was trimmed by 2 bases and V by 0 bases; bases with no gene match: 5. The CDR3 has 15 amino acids. CDR1 SGHRS and CDR2 YFSETQ come from the germline V gene. Time point reported: cycle 4 day 1 (C4D1), after about 6 weeks of nivolumab. No patient escaped relapse after autologous stem cell transplantation, and brentuximab vedotin exposure varied. Overall study findings and caveats: Exclusion applied to patients who initiated nivolumab less than 1 year following ASCT. Complete responders started with a diversity level that resembled newly diagnosed patients at baseline. The causes of the repertoire differences, possibly disease activity or prior therapy, remain undefined.

Sequenced material: peripheral blood mononuclear cells (PBMCs), taken before the fourth cycle of nivolumab. The receptor was derived from a human donor with classical Hodgkin lymphoma. The chain carries TRBV5-1 and TRBJ2-7, with 7 bases aligning to TRBD1. For the CDR3, the DNA is TGCGCCAGCAGCTTGGTGTCGGGACAGACCTACGAGCAGTACTTC. Encoded protein: CASSLVSGQTYEQYF.